Each of the 25 T cell receptor beta chains below was sequenced from the same sample in a study of Ad26.COV2.S vaccination and SARS-CoV-2 variants. Treatment specified: 15 to 20 received Ad26.COV2.S at low or high dose, single or two shots; 5 received placebo; per-sample allocation not given. On day 63 after the first injection, vaccine and placebo recipients gave samples. Sequencing was performed with immunoSEQ multiplex PCR; in TCRdb, only in-frame clones are kept and a portion is missing. This repertoire shows some 500,000 clones, about 88% found once; its top ten account for approximately 2.5%. The sequencing here drew on peripheral blood, taken in a trial of Ad26.COV2.S vaccine versus placebo. These receptors were obtained from a person between 18 and 59 years old who received the Ad26.COV2.S COVID-19 vaccine or a placebo.

V is TRBV3-1 (or the pseudogene TRBV3-2) and J is TRBJ1-2; D is unclear. Germline CDR1 reads LGHDT; CDR2 reads YNNKEL (reference sequence). CDR3 size: 13 residues. Trimming took 5 bases from V and 4 from J, leaving 11 bases between them. The CDR3 DNA is TGTGCCAGCAGCTCAGGTAACCTCTATGGCTACACCTTC. This gives the protein CASSSGNLYGYTF.

The count of this clone is one. The V call is TRBV10-3, the J call TRBJ2-3, with D possibly being TRBD1 (5 bases). V was trimmed by 8 bases and J by 3 bases, leaving 21 bases between them. CDR1 and CDR2 from the germline V gene are ENHRY and SYGVKD. There are 16 residues in the CDR3. CDR3 nucleotides: TGTGCCATCTCGAACAAGGGGCTAGTTAGTACAGATACGCAGTATTTT. This translates into CAISNKGLVSTDTQYF.

This chain connects TRBV29-1 to TRBJ2-2; 7 bases fit TRBD1. The V gene end was trimmed by 7 bases and the J gene end by 5 bases; junction bases not matched to a gene: 10. The CDR3 runs 14 residues. Germline values: CDR1 SQVTM, CDR2 ANQGSEA. For the CDR3, the DNA is TGCAGCGCCCAACCCTCGACAGGGACCGGGGAGCTGTTTTTT. It codes for CSAQPSTGTGELFF.

This sequence joins TRBV7-6 and TRBJ1-1; no clear D gene. V was trimmed by 5 bases and J by 0 bases, leaving 7 bases between them. This CDR3 has 13 residues. The germline V gene has CDR1 SGHVS and CDR2 FNYEAQ. In nucleotides, the CDR3 is TGTGCCAGCAGCCTCTACATGAACACTGAAGCTTTCTTT. This translates into CASSLYMNTEAFF.

For the CDR3, the DNA is TGTGCCAGCAGCGTAGTTCCCGGGTCCGCTAACTATGGCTACACCTTC. The encoded protein is CASSVVPGSANYGYTF. The chain uses TRBV9 and TRBJ1-2; no clear D. Trimming took 0 bases from V and 0 from J, leaving 12 bases between them. The CDR3 sequence is 16 residues long. Germline CDR1 SGDLS, CDR2 YYNGEE.

The J gene is TRBJ2-3, the V gene TRBV23-1; TRBD1 agrees at 9 bases. TRBV23-1 is an ORF, and what it does is uncertain. The CDR3 extends over 14 amino acids. Unmatched junction bases numbered 6, after V lost 6 bases and J lost 5 bases. The CDR3 spells CASRIQGAGDTQYF. As DNA, the CDR3 is TGCGCCAGCAGAATACAGGGGGCTGGAGATACGCAGTATTTT.

This chain connects TRBV2 to TRBJ1-5; no reliable D call. CDR1 and CDR2 from the germline V gene are SNHLY and FYNNEI. V lost 5 bases to trimming and J lost 6 bases, with 8 bases between them. The CDR3 is made up of 12 amino acids. CDR3: CASSLRGQPQHF. DNA of the CDR3: TGTGCCAGCAGTCTTCGGGGTCAGCCCCAGCATTTT.

CDR3 in amino acids: CASSQEESKRTEAFF. The CDR3 DNA reads as TGTGCCAGCAGCCAAGAGGAGTCTAAGAGGACTGAAGCTTTCTTT. This chain uses TRBV3-1 (or the pseudogene TRBV3-2) with TRBJ1-1; no definite D call. The CDR3 covers 15 residues. The V gene lost 0 bases and the J gene lost 5 bases, with 13 bases spanning the gap. Germline CDR1 LGHDT, CDR2 YNNKEL (reference sequence).

This chain joins TRBV5-8 and TRBJ2-1; the D gene is possibly TRBD1 (5 bases). V shed 0 bases and J shed 3 bases, with 13 bases lying between them. Germline CDR1 is SGHTS and CDR2 is YDEGEE. CDR3 length equals 16 residues. The CDR3 protein is CASSLAVKQVYNEQFF. CDR3 DNA: TGTGCCAGCAGCTTGGCCGTAAAACAGGTCTACAATGAGCAGTTCTTC.

The sample holds one count of this clone. The V and J genes are TRBV4-2 and TRBJ2-3; possible D gene TRBD1, 6 bases. Between the trimmed V and J ends, which lost 5 bases and 1 base, there was a span of 7 bases. Germline V gives CDR1 LGHNA, CDR2 YNFKEQ. The CDR3 is made up of 13 amino acids. The CDR3 nucleotides are TGTGCCAGCAGCAGGACAGGCACAGATACGCAGTATTTT. This codes for CASSRTGTDTQYF.

V usage is TRBV9 and J usage is TRBJ1-6; D gene uncertain. CDR3 size: 15 residues. CDR1 and CDR2 (germline): SGDLS, YYNGEE. The ends were cut back, 0 bases at V and 10 bases at J, with 14 bases in the middle. Here the CDR3 reads CASSVGSENDSPLHF. In nucleotides, the CDR3 is TGTGCCAGCAGCGTAGGCTCCGAAAATGACTCACCCCTCCACTTT.

V and J are TRBV3-1 (or the pseudogene TRBV3-2) and TRBJ2-3; D is uncertain. The CDR3 covers 15 residues. From germline, CDR1 is LGHDT and CDR2 YNNKEL (reference sequence). Trimming cost V 2 bases and J 6 bases, with 15 bases left between them. The CDR3 sequence: CASSQHQRSADTQYF. The CDR3, as DNA: TGTGCCAGCAGCCAACACCAGCGAAGCGCTGATACGCAGTATTTT.

The V call is TRBV7-2, the J call TRBJ1-3; possible D gene TRBD1, 5 bases. The CDR3 consists of 15 residues. Germline V gives CDR1 SGHTA, CDR2 FQGNSA. The V end lost 6 bases, the J end lost 1 base, and 13 bases lay between the germline ends. CDR3 nucleotide sequence: TGTGCCAGCAGTCAGACCGGGGGGTCTGGAAACACCATATATTTT. It translates to CASSQTGGSGNTIYF.

This chain uses TRBV6-2 or TRBV6-3 with TRBJ2-5; tentatively, D is TRBD2 (5 bases). This CDR3 is built from 14 residues. Germline-derived CDR1 and CDR2 are MNHEY and SVGEGT. V lost 5 bases to trimming and J lost 1 base, with 11 bases between them. For the CDR3, the DNA is TGTGCCAGCAGTCAGAGGGAATCCCAAGAGACCCAGTACTTC. It translates to CASSQRESQETQYF.

The genes are TRBV7-3 and TRBJ2-3, with 11 bases fitting TRBD2. Trimming at V came to 0 bases and at J to 2 bases, leaving 4 bases not matched to a gene. CDR1 and CDR2 from the germline V gene are SGHTA and FQGTGA. CDR3 length: 17 residues. CDR3 amino acids: CASSLTASGGTTDTQYF. The CDR3 DNA is TGTGCCAGCAGCTTAACGGCTAGCGGGGGGACCACAGATACGCAGTATTTT.

V and J are TRBV27 and TRBJ2-5; possible D gene TRBD1, 6 bases. Trimming pared 5 bases from V and 7 bases from J, leaving 17 bases between. This CDR3 region has 14 residues. CDR1 is MNHEY, CDR2 SMNVEV, per germline (reference sequence). The CDR3 region is CASSPLDSPGTQYF. CDR3 sequence (DNA): TGTGCCAGCAGTCCCCTGGACAGTCCGGGGACCCAGTACTTC.

This clone is a singleton in its sample. The chain combines TRBV6-6 with TRBJ2-1; no firm D call. V lost 7 bases to trimming and J lost 3 bases, with 10 bases between them. CDR1 and CDR2 (germline): MNHNY, SVGAGI (reference sequence). The length of the CDR3 is 13 residues. The CDR3 region has the DNA TGTGCCAGCACCCACCCTGACTACAATGAGCAGTTCTTC. This sequence encodes CASTHPDYNEQFF.

The CDR3 DNA reads TGCAGCATAAGCGGGAGAGGTACCGGGGAGCTGTTTTTT. It yields the protein CSISGRGTGELFF. J is TRBJ2-2 and V is TRBV29-1, with TRBD2 identical over 8 bases. CDR3 length: 13 amino acids. Germline CDR1 and CDR2: SQVTM and ANQGSEA. With 8 bases clipped from V and 5 bases from J, the junction kept 7 bases outside the gene matches.

The genes are TRBV4-3 and TRBJ1-2; TRBD1 agrees at 8 bases. This CDR3 is built from 16 residues. Germline loops: CDR1 LGHNA, CDR2 YSLEER. J gave up 8 bases and V 4 bases, and 15 bases lay outside the gene matches. The DNA for the CDR3 is TGCGCCAGCAGCCCCCAGGGGGCAGGACGGATGAAAGGCTACACCTTC. It specifies CASSPQGAGRMKGYTF.

The CDR3 nucleotides are TGCAGTGGCAGGGGGCACCATGAGCAGTTCTTC. Protein product: CSGRGHHEQFF. The V gene is TRBV20-1, the J gene TRBJ2-1, with 8 positions matching TRBD1. This CDR3 contains 11 residues. Losses at the gene ends were 7 bases for V and 8 bases for J; bases not matched to a gene: 4. Germline CDR1 reads DFQATT; CDR2 reads SNEGSKA (reference sequence).

The chain couples TRBV7-9 to TRBJ1-4, with TRBD1 matching 9 bases. The ends lost 2 bases at V and 7 bases at J; junction bases unmatched: 8. The V gene's germline CDR1 is SEHNR and CDR2 FQNEAQ (reference sequence). The CDR3 covers 16 residues. CDR3 nucleotides: TGTGCCAGCAGCTTAACTCGGACAGGGGACCGTGAAAAACTGTTTTTT. This translates into CASSLTRTGDREKLFF.

V and J are TRBV4-3 and TRBJ1-2, with TRBD1 matching 9 bases. CDR3 length: 16 residues. CDR1 is LGHNA and CDR2 is YSLEER in the germline V gene. V was clipped by 0 bases and J by 5 bases; unmatched bases: 7. CDR3 region: CASSQERDRDGYGYTF. CDR3 bases: TGCGCCAGCAGCCAAGAGCGGGACAGGGATGGTTATGGCTACACCTTC.

This clone was counted only a few times. CDR3 protein: CASSRQPPSGGYTF. The CDR3 DNA is TGTGCCAGCAGCCGACAGCCTCCCTCGGGGGGCTACACCTTC. This chain uses TRBV3-1 (or the pseudogene TRBV3-2) with TRBJ1-2; D is perhaps TRBD1 (5 bases). CDR3 length: 14 amino acids. The germline V gene encodes CDR1 LGHDT and CDR2 YNNKEL (reference sequence). The V end lost 4 bases, the J end lost 8 bases, and 17 bases lay between the germline ends.

This sequence joins TRBV9 and TRBJ1-4; D remains ambiguous. V was trimmed by 0 bases and J by 0 bases, leaving 9 bases between them. This CDR3 is built from 16 residues. Germline CDR1 reads SGDLS; CDR2 reads YYNGEE. CDR3 loop: CASSVGFGATNEKLFF. CDR3 nucleotides: TGTGCCAGCAGCGTAGGGTTCGGTGCAACTAATGAAAAACTGTTTTTT.

The J gene is TRBJ1-2, the V gene TRBV28, with 11 nucleotides matching TRBD1. This CDR3 region has 14 residues. V trimming: 7 bases; J trimming: 7 bases; junction bases outside the gene matches: 8. The germline gives CDR1 MDHEN, CDR2 SYDVKM. CDR3 loop: CASIIGQGASGYTF. The CDR3 bases are TGTGCCAGCATTATTGGACAGGGGGCAAGTGGCTACACCTTC.